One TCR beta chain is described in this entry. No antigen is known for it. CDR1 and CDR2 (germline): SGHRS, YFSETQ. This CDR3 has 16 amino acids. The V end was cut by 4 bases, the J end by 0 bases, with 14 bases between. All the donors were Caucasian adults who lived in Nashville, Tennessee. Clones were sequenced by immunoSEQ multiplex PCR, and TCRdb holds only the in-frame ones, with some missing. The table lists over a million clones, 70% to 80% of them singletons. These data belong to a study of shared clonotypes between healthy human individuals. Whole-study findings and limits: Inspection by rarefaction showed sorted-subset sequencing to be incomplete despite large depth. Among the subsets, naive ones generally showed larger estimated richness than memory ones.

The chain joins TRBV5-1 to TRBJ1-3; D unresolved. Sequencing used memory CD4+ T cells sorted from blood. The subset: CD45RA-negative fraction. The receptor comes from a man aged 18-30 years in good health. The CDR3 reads CASSPGAGSSGNTIYF. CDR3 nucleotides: TGCGCCAGCAGCCCGGGTGCGGGTAGCTCTGGAAACACCATATATTTT. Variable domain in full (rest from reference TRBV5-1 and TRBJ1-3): KAGVTQTPRYLIKTRGQQVTLSCSPISGHRSVSWYQQTPGQGLQFLFEYFSETQRNKGNFPGRFSGRQFSNSRSEMNVSTLELGDSALYLCASSPGAGSSGNTIYFGEGSWLTVV.